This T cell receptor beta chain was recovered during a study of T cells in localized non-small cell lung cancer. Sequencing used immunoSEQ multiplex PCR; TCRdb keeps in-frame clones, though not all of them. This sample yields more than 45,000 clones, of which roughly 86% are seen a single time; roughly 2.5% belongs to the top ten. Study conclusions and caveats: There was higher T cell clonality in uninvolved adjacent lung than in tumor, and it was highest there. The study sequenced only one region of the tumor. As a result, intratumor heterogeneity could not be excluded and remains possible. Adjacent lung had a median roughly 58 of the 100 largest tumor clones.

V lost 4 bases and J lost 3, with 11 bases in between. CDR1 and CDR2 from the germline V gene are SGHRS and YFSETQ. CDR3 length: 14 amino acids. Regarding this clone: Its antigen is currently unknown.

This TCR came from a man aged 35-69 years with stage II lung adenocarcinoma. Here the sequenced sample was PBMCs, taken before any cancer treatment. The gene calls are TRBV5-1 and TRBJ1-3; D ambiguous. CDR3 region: CASSGGADGNTIYF. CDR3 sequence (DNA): TGCGCCAGCAGCGGAGGAGCAGATGGAAACACCATATATTTT.